The text below deals with one TCR beta chain. The antigen is unknown. Using its own MiXCR run on the reads, TCRdb lists one record per CDR3 protein. The top ten hold around 50% of the sample, which has 140,000 to 150,000 distinct CDR3 sequences, over 25% seen once. The sample originates from a study of T cell repertoires in cytomegalovirus infection. Study information: Indicated by public TCR beta signatures were CMV infection and matching HLA type. General observations from the study: Cumulative frequency of public TCR beta families picked out carriers of CMV plus the relevant HLA.

CDR3 length equals 15 residues. The germline V gene encodes CDR1 MNHNS and CDR2 SASEGT. Trimming at V came to 4 bases and at J to 1 base, leaving 6 bases not matched to a gene. V and J are TRBV6-1 and TRBJ1-1; 7 nucleotides agree with TRBD1. The receptor was isolated from a human donor in good health (CMV status not recorded). Some clones in this sample may be carry-over from other donors' samples. This material consisted of CD8+ T cells from cultured PBMCs, taken from culture after CMV antigen stimulation. The CDR3 DNA follows: TGTGCCAGCAGTGCCCCCGGGACAGCGAACACTGAAGCTTTCTTT. It yields the protein CASSAPGTANTEAFF.